The 4 T cell receptor beta chains below all came from one sample that was sequenced in a study of cytomegalovirus exposure and HLA in healthy donors. Here immunoSEQ multiplex PCR was the method, and the copy in TCRdb shows in-frame clones only, minus some. The data contain 130,000 to 150,000 clones, approximately 89% of them singletons. The sequencing input was PBMCs. All receptors derive from a woman aged 18-29 years in good health and CMV-seropositive.

The count of this clone is one. This rearrangement joins TRBV7-2 to TRBJ2-1; the match to TRBD2 covers 10 bases. This CDR3 contains 14 residues. The J segment lost 12 bases and the V segment lost 1 base, leaving 6 bases of the junction unmatched. Germline CDR1 is SGHTA and CDR2 is FQGNSA. The chain's CDR3 is CASSLDQAGGLQFF. CDR3 DNA: TGTGCCAGCAGCTTAGACCAAGCGGGGGGGCTGCAGTTCTTC.

The V gene is TRBV5-6, the J gene TRBJ2-3; TRBD2 is a possible D gene (6 bases). CDR1 is SGHDT, CDR2 YYEEEE, per germline. V was pared by 4 bases and J by 4 bases, with 10 bases between. CDR3 length: 13 residues. The CDR3 loop reads CASSVRGSDTQYF. The CDR3 DNA reads as TGTGCCAGCAGCGTGCGGGGTTCAGATACGCAGTATTTT.

V is TRBV6-5 and J is TRBJ2-1; no clear D gene. Germline values: CDR1 MNHEY, CDR2 SVGAGI. V lost 6 bases and J 10 bases, leaving 10 bases between the germline ends. The CDR3 runs to 11 residues. DNA for the CDR3: TGTGCCAGCAGAACAACCGGGGAGCAGTTCTTC. Its translation: CASRTTGEQFF.

The rearrangement joins TRBV5-5 to TRBJ1-2; maybe TRBD1 (6 bases). V was pared by 1 base and J by 6 bases, with 10 bases between. CDR1 is SGHKS and CDR2 is YYEKEE in the germline V gene (reference sequence). The length of the CDR3 is 13 residues. CDR3 in DNA: TGTGCCAGCAGCTTGCGCCGGACAGATGGCTACACCTTC. It translates to CASSLRRTDGYTF.